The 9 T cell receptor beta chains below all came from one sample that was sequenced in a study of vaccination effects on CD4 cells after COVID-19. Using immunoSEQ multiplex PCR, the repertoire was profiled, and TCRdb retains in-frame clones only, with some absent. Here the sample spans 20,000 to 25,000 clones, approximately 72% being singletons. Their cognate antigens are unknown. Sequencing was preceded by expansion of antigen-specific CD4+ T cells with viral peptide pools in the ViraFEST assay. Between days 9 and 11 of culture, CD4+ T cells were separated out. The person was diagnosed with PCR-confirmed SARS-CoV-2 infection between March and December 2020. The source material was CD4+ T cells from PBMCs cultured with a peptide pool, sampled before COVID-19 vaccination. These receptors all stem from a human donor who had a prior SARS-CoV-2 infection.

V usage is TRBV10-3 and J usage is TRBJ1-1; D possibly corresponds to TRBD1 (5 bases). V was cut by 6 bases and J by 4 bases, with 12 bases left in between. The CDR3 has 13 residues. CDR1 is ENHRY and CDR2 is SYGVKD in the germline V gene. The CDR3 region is CAIRMGVGTEAFF. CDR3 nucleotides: TGTGCCATCAGAATGGGGGTTGGCACTGAAGCTTTCTTT.

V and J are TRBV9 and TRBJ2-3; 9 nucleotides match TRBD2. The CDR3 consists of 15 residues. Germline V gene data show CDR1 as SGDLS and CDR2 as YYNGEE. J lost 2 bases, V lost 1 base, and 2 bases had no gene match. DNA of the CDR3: TGTGCCAGCAGCGTAAGCGGGGGGTACACAGATACGCAGTATTTT. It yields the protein CASSVSGGYTDTQYF.

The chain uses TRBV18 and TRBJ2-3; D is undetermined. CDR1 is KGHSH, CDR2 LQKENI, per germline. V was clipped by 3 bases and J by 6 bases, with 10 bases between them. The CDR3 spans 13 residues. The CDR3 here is CASSPGQSDTQYF. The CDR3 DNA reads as TGTGCCAGCTCACCTGGCCAGTCGGATACGCAGTATTTT.

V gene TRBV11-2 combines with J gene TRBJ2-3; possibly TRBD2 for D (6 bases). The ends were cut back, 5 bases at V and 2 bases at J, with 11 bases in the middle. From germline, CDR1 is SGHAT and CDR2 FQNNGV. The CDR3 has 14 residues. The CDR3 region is CASSTRDFTDTQYF. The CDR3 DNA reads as TGTGCCAGCAGCACTCGGGACTTCACAGATACGCAGTATTTT.

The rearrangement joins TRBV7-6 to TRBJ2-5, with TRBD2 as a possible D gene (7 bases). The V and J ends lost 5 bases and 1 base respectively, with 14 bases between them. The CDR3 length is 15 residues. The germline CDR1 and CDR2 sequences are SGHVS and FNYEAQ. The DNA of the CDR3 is TGTGCCAGCAGCCAAATACGGGGGGCCCAAGAGACCCAGTACTTC. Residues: CASSQIRGAQETQYF.

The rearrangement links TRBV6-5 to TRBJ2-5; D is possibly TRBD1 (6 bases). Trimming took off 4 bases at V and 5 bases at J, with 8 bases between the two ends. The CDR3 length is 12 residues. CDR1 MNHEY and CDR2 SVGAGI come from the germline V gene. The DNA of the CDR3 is TGTGCCAGCAGTTCAGGGGCGGAGACCCAGTACTTC. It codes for CASSSGAETQYF.

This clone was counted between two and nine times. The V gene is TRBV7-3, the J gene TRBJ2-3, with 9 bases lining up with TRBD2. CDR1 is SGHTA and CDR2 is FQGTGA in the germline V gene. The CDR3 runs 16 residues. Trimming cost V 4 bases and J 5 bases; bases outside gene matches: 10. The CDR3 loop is CASSSGLAPSLDTQYF. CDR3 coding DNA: TGTGCCAGCAGCTCTGGACTAGCGCCGTCGCTAGATACGCAGTATTTT.

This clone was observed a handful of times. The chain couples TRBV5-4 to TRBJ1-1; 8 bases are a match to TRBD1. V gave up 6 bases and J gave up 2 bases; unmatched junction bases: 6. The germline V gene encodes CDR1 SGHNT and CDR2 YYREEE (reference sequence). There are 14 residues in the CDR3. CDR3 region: CASMDRAGNTEAFF. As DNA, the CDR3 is TGTGCCAGCATGGACAGGGCTGGAAACACTGAAGCTTTCTTT.

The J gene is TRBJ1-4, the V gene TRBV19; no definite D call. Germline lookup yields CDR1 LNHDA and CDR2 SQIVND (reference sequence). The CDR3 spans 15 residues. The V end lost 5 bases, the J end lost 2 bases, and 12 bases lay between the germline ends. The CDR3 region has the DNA TGTGCCAGTAGTCGGATCGGCGGCACTAATGAAAAACTGTTTTTT. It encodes CASSRIGGTNEKLFF.